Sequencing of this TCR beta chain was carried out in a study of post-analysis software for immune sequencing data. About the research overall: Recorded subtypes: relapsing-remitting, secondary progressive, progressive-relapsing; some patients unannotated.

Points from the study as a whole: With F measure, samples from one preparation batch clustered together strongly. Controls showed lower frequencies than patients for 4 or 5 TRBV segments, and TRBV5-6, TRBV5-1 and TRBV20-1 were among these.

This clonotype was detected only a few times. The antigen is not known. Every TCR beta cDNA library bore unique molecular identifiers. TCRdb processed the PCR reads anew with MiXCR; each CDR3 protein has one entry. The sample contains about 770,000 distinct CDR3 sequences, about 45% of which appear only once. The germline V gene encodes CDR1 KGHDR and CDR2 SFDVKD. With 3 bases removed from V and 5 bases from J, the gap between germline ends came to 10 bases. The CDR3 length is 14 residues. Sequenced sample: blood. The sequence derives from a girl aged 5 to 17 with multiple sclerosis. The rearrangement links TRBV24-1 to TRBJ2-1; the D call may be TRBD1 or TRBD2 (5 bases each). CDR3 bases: TGTGCCACCAGTGATAGGGACGGTCACAATGAGCAGTTCTTC. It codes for CATSDRDGHNEQFF.